The 24 T cell receptor beta chains reported below all come from one sample, sequenced in a study of T cell responses to AZD1222 COVID-19 vaccine. Here immunoSEQ multiplex PCR was the method, and the copy in TCRdb shows in-frame clones only, minus some. The sample includes more than 140,000 clones, around 90% of them seen just once. The sample was peripheral blood, taken on day 0 of AZD1222 vaccination. These receptor sequences come from an adult in good health.

The CDR3 loop is CASSGGYSGNTIYF. The CDR3 DNA reads as TGTGCCAGCAGTGGGGGGTACTCTGGAAACACCATATATTTT. This chain connects TRBV5-6 to TRBJ1-3, with D possibly matching TRBD1 (5 bases). Trimming took off 5 bases at V and 0 bases at J, with 9 bases between the two ends. Germline-derived CDR1 and CDR2 are SGHDT and YYEEEE. The CDR3 sequence is 14 residues long.

The genes are TRBV29-1 and TRBJ2-1, with D maybe TRBD2 (5 bases). Germline V gene data show CDR1 as SQVTM and CDR2 as ANQGSEA. The CDR3 runs 15 residues. Trimming removed 6 bases from V and 1 base from J, with 16 bases in between. CDR3 protein: CSVVGSGASYNEQFF. DNA of the CDR3: TGCAGCGTGGTTGGAAGCGGAGCATCCTACAATGAGCAGTTCTTC.

The chain has TRBV28 and TRBJ2-7; TRBD2 aligns across 9 bases. Germline V gene sequence: CDR1 MDHEN, CDR2 SYDVKM. Losses at the gene ends were 5 bases for V and 5 bases for J; bases not matched to a gene: 10. This CDR3 has 15 amino acids. CDR3: CASSRRSGRLNEQYF. The CDR3 bases are TGTGCCAGCAGTCGTCGTAGCGGGAGACTCAACGAGCAGTACTTC.

The chain links TRBV28 to TRBJ2-3; TRBD2 matches at 8 bases. This CDR3 is built from 16 residues. From germline, CDR1 is MDHEN and CDR2 SYDVKM. Trimming took 10 bases from V and 4 from J; bases not matched to a gene: 16. For the CDR3, the DNA is TGTGCCACCCGATCCTATAGCGGGATGAGGGCAGATACGCAGTATTTT. This codes for CATRSYSGMRADTQYF.

The chain links TRBV6-1 to TRBJ2-3; TRBD2 matches 10 bases. With V trimmed by 10 bases and J by 3 bases, 10 bases remained unmatched. The CDR3 totals 15 residues. CDR1 MNHNS and CDR2 SASEGT come from the germline V gene. CDR3 nucleotides: TGTGCCACTTCTTCGCCGGGACTAGCGACAGATACGCAGTATTTT. Amino acid sequence: CATSSPGLATDTQYF.

The chain employs TRBV2 and TRBJ2-2; 8 positions agree with TRBD1. In germline, CDR1 is SNHLY, CDR2 FYNNEI. Trimming at V came to 4 bases and at J to 1 base, leaving 5 bases not matched to a gene. The CDR3 consists of 16 residues. CDR3 sequence: CASSGRTGKNTGELFF. CDR3 nucleotide sequence: TGTGCCAGCAGTGGGCGGACAGGGAAGAACACCGGGGAGCTGTTTTTT.

The rearrangement uses TRBV19 and TRBJ2-1, with 8 nucleotides matching TRBD2. V lost 5 bases to trimming and J lost 6 bases; unmatched junction nucleotides: 9. The CDR3 loop spans 15 amino acids. CDR1 and CDR2 from the germline V gene are LNHDA and SQIVND (reference sequence). DNA for the CDR3: TGTGCCAGTAGTCCCGAGCGGGAGCCGGGCAATGAGCAGTTCTTC. Translating gives CASSPEREPGNEQFF.

V gene TRBV5-1 combines with J gene TRBJ1-2, with D hard to call. With 3 bases removed from V and 7 bases from J, the gap between germline ends came to 10 bases. Per germline, CDR1 SGHRS and CDR2 YFSETQ. The CDR3 runs to 12 residues. CDR3 region: CASSSPEGGYTF. The CDR3 bases are TGCGCCAGCAGCTCCCCTGAAGGTGGCTACACCTTC.

This clone was seen only a few times. The chain combines TRBV29-1 with TRBJ2-1; D unclear. CDR1 is SQVTM, CDR2 ANQGSEA, per germline. This CDR3 has 15 amino acids. Between the trimmed V and J ends, which lost 6 bases and 5 bases, there was a span of 20 bases. CDR3 nucleotide sequence: TGCAGCGTCCTTGGATCTCGCCGTGGGAACAATGAGCAGTTCTTC. Translation gives CSVLGSRRGNNEQFF.

The chain has TRBV12-3 or TRBV12-4 and TRBJ2-7; TRBD1 matches 7 bases. The CDR3 runs 13 residues. Unmatched junction bases numbered 5, after V lost 6 bases and J lost 3 bases. The chain's CDR3 is CASSTRTGYEQYF. CDR3 nucleotide sequence: TGTGCCAGCAGCACCAGGACAGGCTACGAGCAGTACTTC.

The chain employs TRBV3-1 (or the pseudogene TRBV3-2) and TRBJ1-1, with D perhaps matching TRBD1 (5 bases). Germline values: CDR1 LGHDT, CDR2 YNNKEL (reference sequence). CDR3 length: 16 residues. V shed 1 base and J shed 0 bases, with 12 bases lying between them. This chain's CDR3 is CASSQAGGRVNTEAFF. Written as DNA, the CDR3 is TGTGCCAGCAGCCAAGCAGGAGGCAGGGTGAACACTGAAGCTTTCTTT.

V is TRBV11-2 and J is TRBJ1-6; D not resolved. Germline V gene lookup returns CDR1 SGHAT and CDR2 FQNNGV. The CDR3 length is 11 residues. V was pared by 6 bases and J by 17 bases, with 14 bases between. Here the CDR3 DNA reads TGTGCCAGCAGTTCTCCGACCTCGATCCACTTT. As protein: CASSSPTSIHF.

The CDR3 protein is CASRGFTEAFF. Written as DNA, the CDR3 is TGTGCCAGCCGGGGTTTCACTGAAGCTTTCTTT. The rearrangement links TRBV12-3 or TRBV12-4 to TRBJ1-1; D unresolved. Trimming shortened V by 8 bases and J by 4 bases, and 8 bases separated the two germline ends. This CDR3 is 11 amino acids long.

This rearrangement joins TRBV18 to TRBJ1-5; unclear D gene. Trimming shortened V by 3 bases and J by 10 bases, and 4 bases separated the two germline ends. The length of the CDR3 is 10 residues. CDR1 is KGHSH, CDR2 LQKENI, per germline. The CDR3 coding sequence is TGTGCCAGCTCACCCTCCCCCCAGCATTTT. It translates to CASSPSPQHF.

The table lists this clone with a count of one. The rearrangement links TRBV9 to TRBJ1-2; a weak D match, TRBD1 (6 bases). From germline, CDR1 is SGDLS and CDR2 YYNGEE. The CDR3 is 14 amino acids. V was trimmed by 0 bases and J by 4 bases, leaving 10 bases between them. CDR3 region: CASSVAGGPYGYTF. The CDR3 DNA follows: TGTGCCAGCAGCGTAGCGGGGGGCCCCTATGGCTACACCTTC.

The chain is built from TRBV4-2 and TRBJ2-7; D remains ambiguous. Germline V gene data show CDR1 as LGHNA and CDR2 as YNFKEQ. The CDR3 has 12 residues. Deletions cut 1 base from V and 4 bases from J, with 5 bases between. CDR3: CASSQVGYEQYF. CDR3 nucleotides: TGTGCCAGCAGCCAAGTCGGATACGAGCAGTACTTC.

The chain couples TRBV7-9 to TRBJ2-1; TRBD1 aligns across 9 bases. This CDR3 has 15 amino acids. In germline, CDR1 is SEHNR, CDR2 FQNEAQ (reference sequence). Unmatched junction bases numbered 4, after V lost 4 bases and J lost 3 bases. CDR3 DNA sequence: TGTGCCAGCAGCTCGCCGGGACAGGGCTACAATGAGCAGTTCTTC. Translation: CASSSPGQGYNEQFF.

This chain uses TRBV4-3 with TRBJ2-7, with TRBD2 identical over 12 bases. Germline V CDR1 and CDR2: LGHNA, YSLEER. The CDR3 contains 15 residues. V shed 1 base, J shed 4 bases, and the junction held 2 bases outside the gene matches. CDR3: CASSQALAGGYEQYF. DNA of the CDR3: TGCGCCAGCAGCCAAGCCCTAGCGGGAGGGTACGAGCAGTACTTC.

The CDR3 region is CASSRSYEQYF. The CDR3 coding sequence is TGTGCCAGCAGCCGATCCTACGAGCAGTACTTC. V gene TRBV5-6 combines with J gene TRBJ2-7; D is ambiguous. Looked up from germline, CDR1 is SGHDT and CDR2 is YYEEEE. The V and J ends lost 4 bases and 1 base respectively, with 3 bases between them. CDR3 length: 11 residues.

The V and J genes are TRBV7-2 and TRBJ2-1, with TRBD1 matching 9 bases. Germline V gene data show CDR1 as SGHTA and CDR2 as FQGNSA. The CDR3 has 15 amino acids. The J segment lost 2 bases and the V segment lost 4 bases, leaving 3 bases of the junction unmatched. DNA for the CDR3: TGTGCCAGCAGCTGGGGACAGGGCACCTACAATGAGCAGTTCTTC. Translation gives CASSWGQGTYNEQFF. Filled out from reference TRBV7-2 and TRBJ2-1, the complete variable domain reads GAGVSQSPSNKVTEKGKDVELRCDPISGHTALYWYRQSLGQGLEFLIYFQGNSAPDKSGLPSDRFSAERTGGSVSTLTIQRTQQEDSAVYLCASSWGQGTYNEQFFGPGTRLTVL.

The genes are TRBV6-5 and TRBJ1-3, with 9 bases aligning to TRBD1. Germline CDR1 MNHEY, CDR2 SVGAGI. CDR3 length: 15 residues. V gave up 6 bases and J gave up 2 bases; unmatched junction bases: 5. In DNA, the CDR3 is TGTGCCAGCAGAGCCGACAGGGGGACTGGAAACACCATATATTTT. As protein: CASRADRGTGNTIYF.

This clone was seen more than once but under ten times. This sequence joins TRBV19 and TRBJ1-5, with D tentatively TRBD1 (5 bases). The CDR3 is 13 amino acids. Trimming removed 9 bases at V and 2 bases at J, with 11 bases between. In germline, CDR1 is LNHDA, CDR2 SQIVND (reference sequence). CDR3 residues: CASRSGRNQPQHF. The CDR3 nucleotides are TGTGCCAGCAGATCAGGGCGCAATCAGCCCCAGCATTTT.

The rearrangement links TRBV7-9 to TRBJ1-1, with 8 nucleotides matching TRBD1. Germline CDR1 is SEHNR and CDR2 is FQNEAQ (reference sequence). The CDR3 sequence is 15 residues long. The J segment lost 8 bases and the V segment lost 7 bases, leaving 15 bases of the junction unmatched. CDR3 loop: CASTQGQATTNEAFF. CDR3 coding DNA: TGTGCCAGCACCCAGGGACAGGCGACAACGAACGAAGCTTTCTTT.

This clone was observed a few times. V usage is TRBV3-1 (or the pseudogene TRBV3-2) and J usage is TRBJ1-2; 9 bases map to TRBD1. V shed 7 bases, J shed 7 bases, and the junction held 13 bases outside the gene matches. The CDR3 loop spans 15 amino acids. CDR1 and CDR2 (germline): LGHDT, YNNKEL (reference sequence). The CDR3 spells CASNREGTGSSGYTF. Written as DNA, the CDR3 is TGTGCCAGCAACCGGGAGGGGACAGGGAGTTCTGGCTACACCTTC.